What follows are 26 T cell receptor beta chains derived from one specimen sequenced in a study of CD8 T cells in ankylosing spondylitis. One entry per CDR3 protein, called by TCRdb with MiXCR from the 5' RACE reads. The table has some 38,000 distinct CDR3 sequences, 10% seen once. Input material: blood, either unsorted or a sorted T cell fraction (not recorded which). The receptors derive from a male donor with ankylosing spondylitis or in good health (not recorded which).

There are many counts of this clonotype. This chain joins TRBV11-1 and TRBJ2-3, with 12 nucleotides matching TRBD2. Trimming removed 5 bases from V and 5 bases from J; junction bases left unmatched: 2. CDR1 is SGHAT, CDR2 FQDESV, per germline (reference sequence). The CDR3 is 14 residues long. The CDR3 sequence: CASSRLAGVDTQYF. The CDR3 nucleotides read TGTGCCAGCAGCCGACTAGCGGGAGTAGATACGCAGTATTTT.

At least ten counts were recorded for this clonotype. The chain has TRBV29-1 and TRBJ1-1; TRBD1 matches 7 bases. The V and J ends lost 7 bases and 2 bases, in that order; junction bases with no gene match: 7. CDR1 is SQVTM and CDR2 is ANQGSEA in the germline V gene. This CDR3 has 13 amino acids. The CDR3: CSAVTGINTEAFF. The CDR3 DNA sequence: TGCAGCGCTGTGACAGGGATAAACACTGAAGCTTTCTTT.

This clonotype has ten or more counts. The gene calls are TRBV20-1 and TRBJ2-7; D may be TRBD1 or TRBD2 (5 bases each). Trimming removed 1 base at V and 5 bases at J, with 9 bases between. Germline V gives CDR1 DFQATT, CDR2 SNEGSKA (reference sequence). CDR3 length: 12 residues. This chain's CDR3 is CSARAGTDEQYF. CDR3 sequence (DNA): TGCAGTGCTAGAGCTGGGACGGACGAGCAGTACTTC.

This clonotype has ten or more counts. The DNA of the CDR3 is TGTGCCAGCAGCCCCTTCGGGGGGAATCAGCCCCAGCATTTT. This sequence encodes CASSPFGGNQPQHF. V usage is TRBV3-1 and J usage is TRBJ1-5, with a possible D match to TRBD1 (5 bases). The CDR3 sequence is 14 residues long. Between the trimmed V and J ends, which lost 4 bases and 4 bases, there was a span of 11 bases. Per germline, CDR1 LGHDT and CDR2 YNNKEL (reference sequence).

The chain combines TRBV4-2 with TRBJ2-5; D possibly matches TRBD1 or TRBD2 (6 bases each). Trimming removed 1 base from V and 5 bases from J, with 17 bases in between. This CDR3 comprises 16 residues. From germline, CDR1 is LGHNA and CDR2 YNFKEQ. For the CDR3, the DNA is TGTGCCAGCAGCCAAGGAACAGGGCGGGATGGGGAGACCCAGTACTTC. Amino acid sequence: CASSQGTGRDGETQYF.

This clonotype was counted ten times or more. The chain joins TRBV19 to TRBJ1-1; D unresolved. The germline CDR1 and CDR2 sequences are LNHDA and SQIVND (reference sequence). The V end lost 3 bases, the J end lost 4 bases, and 12 bases lay between the germline ends. This CDR3 spans 14 amino acids. CDR3 nucleotide sequence: TGTGCCAGTAGTATGGAGGGCCTGGCCACTGAAGCTTTCTTT. It codes for CASSMEGLATEAFF.

This clonotype was counted at least ten times. The genes are TRBV7-9 and TRBJ2-3; D is undetermined. The CDR3 sequence is 13 residues long. Germline V gene sequence: CDR1 SEHNR, CDR2 FQNEAQ (reference sequence). V lost 2 bases to trimming and J lost 5 bases, with 8 bases between them. In nucleotides, the CDR3 is TGTGCCAGCAGCTTACTGAGTGGAGATACGCAGTATTTT. Protein product: CASSLLSGDTQYF.

The table lists this clonotype with many counts. V and J are TRBV20-1 and TRBJ2-4; 9 bases are shared with TRBD2. V lost 4 bases, J lost 0 bases, and 4 bases stayed unmatched. Germline V CDR1 and CDR2: DFQATT, SNEGSKA (reference sequence). This CDR3 is built from 15 residues. CDR3 loop: CSATGTSQAKNIQYF. The CDR3, as DNA: TGCAGTGCTACAGGGACTAGCCAAGCCAAAAACATTCAGTACTTC.

This clonotype occurred once. CDR3 sequence: CASSLGAGGKETQYF. The CDR3 DNA reads as TGCGCCAGCAGCTTGGGTGCAGGGGGCAAAGAGACCCAGTACTTC. The chain combines TRBV5-1 with TRBJ2-5; 8 bases are shared with TRBD1. The CDR3 has 15 residues. J gave up 3 bases and V 0 bases, and 4 bases lay outside the gene matches. Germline values: CDR1 SGHRS, CDR2 YFSETQ.

In DNA form, the CDR3 reads TGTGCCAGCAGTTTCAGACAGGGGGGAGCTAGCAATCAGCCCCAGCATTTT. The encoded protein is CASSFRQGGASNQPQHF. The J gene is TRBJ1-5, the V gene TRBV27; 9 nucleotides line up with TRBD1. CDR1 and CDR2 from the germline V gene are MNHEY and SMNVEV (reference sequence). The ends lost 3 bases at V and 0 bases at J; junction bases unmatched: 6. CDR3 length equals 17 residues.

This clonotype occurred many times. This chain uses TRBV9 with TRBJ1-1; tentatively, D is TRBD1 (6 bases). V gave up 5 bases and J gave up 5 bases, with 16 bases separating them. Germline loops: CDR1 SGDLS, CDR2 YYNGEE. The CDR3 consists of 14 residues. The CDR3 bases are TGTGCCAGCAGTAGCTGGAGGGGGGGAACTGAAGCTTTCTTT. This codes for CASSSWRGGTEAFF. Full variable domain (rest looked up from reference TRBV9 and TRBJ1-1): DSGVTQTPKHLITATGQRVTLRCSPRSGDLSVYWYQQSLDQGLQFLIQYYNGEERAKGNILERFSAQQFPDLHSELNLSSLELGDSALYFCASSSWRGGTEAFFGQGTRLTVV.

This clonotype was counted a few times. The V call is TRBV4-1, the J call TRBJ1-5, with D unclear. Per the germline V gene, CDR1 is MGHRA and CDR2 is YSYEKL. There are 15 residues in the CDR3. The V gene lost 4 bases and the J gene lost 7 bases, with 17 bases spanning the gap. The CDR3 nucleotides read TGCGCCAGCAGCCCCCGATTGTTGGGCCGACAGCCCCAGCATTTT. It encodes CASSPRLLGRQPQHF.

This clonotype was found many times. This rearrangement joins TRBV11-2 to TRBJ2-5; 15 bases are a match to TRBD2. The CDR3 length is 18 residues. Trimming removed 4 bases from V and 6 bases from J; junction bases left unmatched: 12. In germline, CDR1 is SGHAT, CDR2 FQNNGV. In DNA, the CDR3 is TGTGCCAGCAGCTCCCGGACTAGCGGGAGGGCCGATGGAAAGACCCAGTACTTC. It yields the protein CASSSRTSGRADGKTQYF.

This clonotype was counted ten times or more. This chain connects TRBV6-1 to TRBJ2-2; 11 bases agree with TRBD2. Germline V gene data show CDR1 as MNHNS and CDR2 as SASEGT. V lost 4 bases and J lost 4; bases outside the gene matches: 5. CDR3 length: 16 amino acids. The CDR3 nucleotides are TGTGCCAGCAGTGTTAGCGGGAGGGCCGCCACCGGGGAGCTGTTTTTT. This translates into CASSVSGRAATGELFF.

This clonotype was observed many times. The junction departs from germline at one end; a sequencing error may be responsible. This chain links TRBV20-1 with TRBJ2-4; 9 bases map to TRBD1. CDR1 is DFQATT, CDR2 SNEGSKA, per germline (reference sequence). There are 12 residues in the CDR3. The CDR3 protein is CSASGQGFLSVF. CDR3 coding DNA: TGCAGTGCTAGCGGACAGGGGTTTCTTTCAGTATTC.

This clonotype was seen at least ten times. The V call is TRBV6-1, the J call TRBJ2-7, with unresolved D. Trimming cost V 6 bases and J 0 bases, with 24 bases left between them. Germline V gene lookup returns CDR1 MNHNS and CDR2 SASEGT. CDR3 length: 18 residues. The DNA of the CDR3 is TGTGCCAGCAGACAGTACTACCGCGGCTACAGTTACTCCTACGAGCAGTACTTC. Its translation: CASRQYYRGYSYSYEQYF.

This clonotype came up many times. This chain connects TRBV3-1 to TRBJ2-5, with 8 bases fitting TRBD2. CDR1 is LGHDT, CDR2 YNNKEL, per germline (reference sequence). There are 16 residues in the CDR3. With V trimmed by 4 bases and J by 3 bases, 10 bases remained unmatched. As DNA, the CDR3 is TGTGCCAGCAGCCTTAGGGGCACGGGAGGGAAAGAGACCCAGTACTTC. This encodes CASSLRGTGGKETQYF.

The V call is TRBV27, the J call TRBJ2-7; TRBD2 matches 9 bases. Germline V gives CDR1 MNHEY, CDR2 SMNVEV (reference sequence). The junction had 11 bases not matched to a gene; V was cut back by 4 bases and J by 7 bases. This CDR3 has 15 residues. The CDR3 reads CASSSMGGRVAEQYF. The CDR3 region has the DNA TGTGCCAGCAGTTCCATGGGCGGGAGGGTCGCGGAGCAGTACTTC.

The chain carries TRBV18 and TRBJ2-1, with D unresolved. Trimming removed 3 bases at V and 1 base at J, with 13 bases between. CDR1 is KGHSH, CDR2 LQKENI, per germline. The length of the CDR3 is 16 residues. This chain's CDR3 is CASSPSSPRSYNEQFF. CDR3 in DNA: TGTGCCAGCTCACCCAGTTCCCCGAGGTCCTACAATGAGCAGTTCTTC.

This clonotype was found many times. The J gene is TRBJ2-1, the V gene TRBV4-3; D possibly corresponds to TRBD1 (6 bases). There are 14 residues in the CDR3. The germline CDR1 and CDR2 sequences are LGHNA and YSLEER. The V end lost 0 bases, the J end lost 15 bases, and 18 bases lay between the germline ends. CDR3 in amino acids: CASSQELSGTLPFF. CDR3 coding DNA: TGCGCCAGCAGCCAAGAATTATCCGGGACATTGCCGTTCTTC.

In its sample, this clonotype was seen many times. The V gene is TRBV20-1, the J gene TRBJ2-4; D unresolved. The CDR3 covers 13 residues. From germline, CDR1 is DFQATT and CDR2 SNEGSKA (reference sequence). V lost 1 base and J 6 bases, leaving 10 bases between the germline ends. The CDR3 DNA sequence: TGCAGTGCTAGAGCGAGGAGTGGAAACATTCAGTACTTC. Its translation: CSARARSGNIQYF.

Ten or more counts support this clonotype. The chain has TRBV3-1 and TRBJ2-3, with D perhaps assigned TRBD1 or TRBD2 (5 bases each). Germline CDR1 is LGHDT and CDR2 is YNNKEL (reference sequence). The CDR3 covers 15 residues. V gave up 4 bases and J gave up 2 bases, with 13 bases separating them. The CDR3 reads CASSLDGGVTDTQYF. The CDR3 DNA reads as TGTGCCAGCAGCCTGGATGGGGGAGTCACAGATACGCAGTATTTT.

This clonotype showed up many times. This chain joins TRBV10-3 and TRBJ2-7, with D unclear. V lost 10 bases, J lost 2 bases, and 15 bases lay in between. CDR1 ENHRY and CDR2 SYGVKD come from the germline V gene. The CDR3 covers 13 residues. The CDR3 region has the DNA TGTGCCACCTCGCATAGAAAGACCTACGAGCAGTACTTC. Translating gives CATSHRKTYEQYF.

This clonotype was detected ten times or more. The chain has TRBV29-1 and TRBJ2-7, with D unresolved. The CDR3 is 11 residues long. CDR1 and CDR2 (germline): SQVTM, ANQGSEA. Trimming removed 8 bases from V and 0 bases from J, with 8 bases in between. Here the CDR3 reads CSIRTSYEQYF. The CDR3 DNA reads TGCAGCATTCGGACCTCCTACGAGCAGTACTTC.

This clonotype was counted ten times or more. J is TRBJ2-1 and V is TRBV4-1, with 7 bases fitting TRBD2. The CDR3 has 18 amino acids. Trimming at V came to 2 bases and at J to 8 bases, leaving 18 bases not matched to a gene. Germline V gene lookup returns CDR1 MGHRA and CDR2 YSYEKL. CDR3 DNA sequence: TGCGCCAGCAGCCAACTAACTTTGCCGGGACTAACCTTCGATGAGCAGTTCTTC. Protein: CASSQLTLPGLTFDEQFF.

This clonotype has at least ten counts. This chain links TRBV6-5 with TRBJ2-3, with D possibly being TRBD1 or TRBD2 (5 bases each). V was cut by 4 bases and J by 2 bases, with 10 bases left in between. CDR3 length: 14 residues. Germline V gene data show CDR1 as MNHEY and CDR2 as SVGAGI. The chain's CDR3 is CASSWGTHTDTQYF. CDR3 sequence (DNA): TGTGCCAGCAGTTGGGGGACCCACACAGATACGCAGTATTTT.